This is a list of T cell receptor beta chains from one sample in a study of CD8+ T cells in alopecia areata. The assay was immunoSEQ multiplex PCR, and TCRdb's table has in-frame clones only and misses some. The repertoire includes approximately 190,000 clones, more than 45% of them detected once, and roughly 5% sits in the top ten. Specimen: CD4+ T cells sorted from blood, collected at week 24, from a patient treated with tofacitinib. These receptors were taken from a human donor with alopecia areata. Both conserved end residues are trimmed from each CDR3. Rows give clone size only sometimes, using once, few, many, or a class for an expanded clone.

CDR3	J	size	V
ASSPSGYSGNQPQH	TRBJ1-5	NA	TRBV28
ASSVAVDTYEQY	TRBJ2-7	NA	TRBV9
AWSVPALNTEAF	TRBJ1-1	NA	TRBV30
SAPQGVEAF	TRBJ1-1	NA	TRBV20-1
ASSLEGANEKLF	TRBJ1-4	NA	TRBV5-4
ASRLAGYNEQF	TRBJ2-1	NA	TRBV27
ASSSWQGAGTQY	TRBJ2-3	NA	TRBV7-9
SVGGGGGLGNTEAF	TRBJ1-1	NA	TRBV29-1
ASSPQGPRETQY	TRBJ2-5	few	TRBV2
ASSSREGEKLF	TRBJ1-4	few	TRBV28
ATSRDRTGRNTEAF	TRBJ1-1	NA	TRBV15
ASSALQGNTEAF	TRBJ1-1	NA	TRBV9
ASVRTGRDKAETQY	TRBJ2-5	NA	TRBV12-5
ASSRQASGGYT	TRBJ1-2	NA	TRBV6-5
ASSLSMTDTDTQY	TRBJ2-3	few	TRBV7-2